The sequence of this T cell receptor beta chain was determined in a study of beta chain features in type 1 diabetes (dated by TCRdb to the late 2010s). Background for the entire study: Mean age, gender distribution, total cell number and subset yield were not different between patients and healthy donors. Naive and central memory subsets were obtained from all 30 or so donors, but regulatory and stem cell-like memory subsets were isolated from only 8 patients and roughly 8 healthy donors. A total of roughly 99,000,000 sorted cells were examined across all samples, and the number of cells per subset was strongly correlated with RNA yield. The study compared the TCRB repertoires of sorted circulating CD4+ T cell subsets in recently diagnosed type 1 diabetes patients with those in matched healthy donors.

Each donor gave one peripheral blood draw, averaging roughly 0.11 L, which was collected into heparinised tubes. A BD FACSAria II and a panel including CD45RO, CCR7, CD25, CD127, CD95 and CD27 were used to sort naive, central memory, regulatory and stem cell-like memory CD4+ T cells. All sorted populations exceeded 95% purity. PBMCs were isolated immediately by Lymphoprep density gradient centrifugation and stained directly without culture. To minimize batch effects, samples were stained and sorted in pairs, one healthy donor with one patient per experiment. Overall study results and their limits: Because small numbers of individuals were included in the HLA sub-analyses, any influence of HLA type on TCRB rearrangement was left unresolved. Fewer insertions and more nucleotide deletions at VDJ recombination sites were observed in patients with type 1 diabetes, implying thymic rearrangement abnormalities. In all four CD4+ subsets, TCRB CDR3 length was moderately but significantly shorter in type 1 diabetes patients. Naive, central memory and regulatory TCRB repertoires appeared to be more similar among patients than among healthy donors. Shorter templates might be favored by PCR, yet because patient and control samples were amplified and corrected together, any such skew would affect both groups equally. Because cDNA rather than genomic DNA was sequenced, highly expressing activated cells could have been over-represented, although no difference in activation and CD3 levels was found between groups.

Looking up the germline V gene (reference sequence) yields CDR1 LNHDA and CDR2 SQIVND. Trimming at the junction amounts to 5 bases on V and 5 bases on J, and the germline ends lie 15 bases apart. The CDR3 goes from the cysteine to the phenylalanine over 14 residues. Kept here is only the CDR3 DNA, which spans 42 bases and is read in frame from base 1. The High Capacity cDNA Reverse Transcription Kit was used to reverse transcribe all of the isolated RNA, meaning that expressed TCRB transcripts were what got sequenced. Deep immunoSEQ sequencing was applied to naive, central memory and regulatory T cell samples, giving an average of approximately 3.8 million total reads per sample. Sorted cells were lysed in RLT buffer, and RNA was extracted using DNase-treated RNeasy Micro or Mini kits according to cell number. To prevent cross-contamination, every cell subset was processed on its own, while patient and healthy donor samples were processed together. TCRB sequences were amplified from cDNA with the immunoSEQ multiplex PCR, producing 87-bp fragments spanning the CDR3 region. Sequencing of the amplicons was done on the Illumina HiSeq platform. On the study's bioinformatics: PCR bias was corrected computationally using synthetic template baselines, and reads within Hamming distance 2 were collapsed, with unmergeable singletons discarded. Reads were aligned against IMGT so that V, D and J genes, CDR3 length and insertions or deletions at six rearrangement sites could be assigned. Within each subset, clonotype counts were normalized to the number of sorted cells before true diversity and Gini coefficients were calculated with the tcR R package. Repertoire sharing was quantified using the overlap coefficient calculated on TCRB nucleotide sequences. Out-of-frame TCRB sequences from naive cells were analyzed as a proxy for the pre-selection repertoire. TCRdb obtained this table from immuneACCESS and retained in-frame rearrangements with V and J assigned. These tables miss some clones; where compared with another copy, unresolved V genes account for less than half of the shortfall, and the remainder is unexplained. V, J and clone size reflect that table, while D and trimming were determined from the DNA. This sample lists about 660,000 clones; around 15% were detected once. The top ten constitute around 0.04% of the sample.

In regard to this clone: Its specific antigen is unknown. Base quality data are lacking; no much larger clone is found one base away.

This sequence was found in a man between 18 and 35 years old with type 1 diabetes. Sequencing was performed on naive CD4+ T cells from blood. The label giving this sample's cell subset or site can be read as: true naive CD4+ T cells. The chain was built from TRBV19 and TRBJ1-2; 6 matching bases give a weak D call of TRBD1. The CDR3 loop reads CASSLKDRSYGYTF. The DNA reads as follows: TGTGCCAGTAGTTTGAAAGACAGGAGTTATGGCTACACCTTC.